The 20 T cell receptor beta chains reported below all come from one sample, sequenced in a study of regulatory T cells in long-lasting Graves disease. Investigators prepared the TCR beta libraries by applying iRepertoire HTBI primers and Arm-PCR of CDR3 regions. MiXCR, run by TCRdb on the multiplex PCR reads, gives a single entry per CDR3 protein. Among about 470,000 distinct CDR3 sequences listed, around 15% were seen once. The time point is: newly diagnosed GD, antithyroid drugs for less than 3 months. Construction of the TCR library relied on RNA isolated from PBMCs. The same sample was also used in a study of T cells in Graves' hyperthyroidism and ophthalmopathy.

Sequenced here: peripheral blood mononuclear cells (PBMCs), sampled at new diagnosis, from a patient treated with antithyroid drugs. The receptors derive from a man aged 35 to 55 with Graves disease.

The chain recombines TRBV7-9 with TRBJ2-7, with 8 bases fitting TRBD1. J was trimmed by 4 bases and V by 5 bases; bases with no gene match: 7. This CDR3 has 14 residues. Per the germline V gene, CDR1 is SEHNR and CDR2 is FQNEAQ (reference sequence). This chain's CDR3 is CASSPGTGWYEQYF. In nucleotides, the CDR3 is TGTGCCAGCAGCCCTGGGACAGGTTGGTACGAGCAGTACTTC.

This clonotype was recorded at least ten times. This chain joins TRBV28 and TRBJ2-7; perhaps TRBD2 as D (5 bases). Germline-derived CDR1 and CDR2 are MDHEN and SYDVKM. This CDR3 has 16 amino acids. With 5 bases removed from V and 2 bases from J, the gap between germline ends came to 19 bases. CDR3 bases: TGTGCCAGCAGTAGGGATTTAAGTAGCGAAACCTACGAGCAGTACTTC. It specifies CASSRDLSSETYEQYF.

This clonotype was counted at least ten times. The CDR3 bases are TGTGCCAGCAGTTCAGGGTTTAACTATGGCTACACCTTC. This sequence encodes CASSSGFNYGYTF. This rearrangement joins TRBV28 to TRBJ1-2; TRBD1 might be the D (5 bases). V was trimmed by 4 bases and J by 1 base, leaving 7 bases between them. This CDR3 comprises 13 residues. In germline, CDR1 is MDHEN, CDR2 SYDVKM.

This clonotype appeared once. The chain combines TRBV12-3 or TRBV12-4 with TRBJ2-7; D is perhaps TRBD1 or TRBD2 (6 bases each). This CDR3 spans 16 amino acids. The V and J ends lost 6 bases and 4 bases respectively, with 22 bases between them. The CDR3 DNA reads TGTGCCAGCAGCTTCGCGGGGATAGGGACAAGTTACGAGCAGTACTTC. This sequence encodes CASSFAGIGTSYEQYF.

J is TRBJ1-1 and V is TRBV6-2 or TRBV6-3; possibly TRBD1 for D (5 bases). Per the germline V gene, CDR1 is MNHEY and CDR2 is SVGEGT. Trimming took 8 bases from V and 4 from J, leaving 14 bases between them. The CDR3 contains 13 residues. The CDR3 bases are TGTGCCAGCCGACGATGGGGGATCACTGAAGCTTTCTTT. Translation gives CASRRWGITEAFF.

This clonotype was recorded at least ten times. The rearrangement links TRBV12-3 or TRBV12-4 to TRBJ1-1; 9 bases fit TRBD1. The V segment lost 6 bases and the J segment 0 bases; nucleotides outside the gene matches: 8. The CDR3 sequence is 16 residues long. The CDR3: CASSAGTGTMNTEAFF. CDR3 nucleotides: TGTGCCAGCAGCGCCGGGACAGGGACTATGAACACTGAAGCTTTCTTT.

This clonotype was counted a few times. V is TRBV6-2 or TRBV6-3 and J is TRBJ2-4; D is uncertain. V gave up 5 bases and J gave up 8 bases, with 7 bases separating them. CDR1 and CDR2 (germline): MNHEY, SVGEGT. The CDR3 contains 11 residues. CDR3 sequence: CASSESDIQYF. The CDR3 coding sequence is TGTGCCAGCAGTGAATCGGACATTCAGTACTTC.

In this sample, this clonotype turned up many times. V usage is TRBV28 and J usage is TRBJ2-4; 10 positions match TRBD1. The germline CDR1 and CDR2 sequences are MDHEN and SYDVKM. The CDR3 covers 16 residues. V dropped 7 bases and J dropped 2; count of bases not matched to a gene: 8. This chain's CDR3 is CASTGQGPSSKNIQYF. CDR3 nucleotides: TGTGCCAGCACGGGACAGGGGCCCTCGTCCAAAAACATTCAGTACTTC.

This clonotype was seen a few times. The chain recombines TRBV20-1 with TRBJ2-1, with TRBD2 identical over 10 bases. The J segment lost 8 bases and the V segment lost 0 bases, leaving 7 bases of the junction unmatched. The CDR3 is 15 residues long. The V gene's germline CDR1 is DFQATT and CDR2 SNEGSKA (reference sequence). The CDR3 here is CSARDGASGSYEQFF. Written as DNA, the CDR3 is TGCAGTGCTAGAGATGGTGCTAGCGGGAGCTATGAGCAGTTCTTC.

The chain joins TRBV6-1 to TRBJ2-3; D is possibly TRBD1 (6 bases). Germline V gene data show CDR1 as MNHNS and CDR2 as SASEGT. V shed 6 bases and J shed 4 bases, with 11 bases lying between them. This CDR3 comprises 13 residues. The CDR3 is CASRGHGSDTQYF. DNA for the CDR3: TGTGCCAGCAGGGGACACGGATCAGATACGCAGTATTTT.

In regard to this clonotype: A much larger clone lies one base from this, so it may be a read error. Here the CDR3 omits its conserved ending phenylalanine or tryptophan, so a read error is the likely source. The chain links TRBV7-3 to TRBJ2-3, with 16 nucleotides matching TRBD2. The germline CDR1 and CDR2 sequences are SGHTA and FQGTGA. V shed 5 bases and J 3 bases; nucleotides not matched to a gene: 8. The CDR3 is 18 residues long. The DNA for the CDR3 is TGTGCCAGCAGCCTGGGACTAGCGGGAGGGAGGCGGACAGATACGCAGTATGTT. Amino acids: CASSLGLAGGRRTDTQYV.

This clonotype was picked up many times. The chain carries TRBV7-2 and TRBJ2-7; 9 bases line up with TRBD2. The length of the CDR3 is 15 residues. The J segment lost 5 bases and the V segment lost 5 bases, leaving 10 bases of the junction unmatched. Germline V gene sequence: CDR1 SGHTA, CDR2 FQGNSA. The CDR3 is CASSLVAGGLDEQYF. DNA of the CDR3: TGTGCCAGCAGCCTCGTCGCGGGAGGGCTTGACGAGCAGTACTTC.

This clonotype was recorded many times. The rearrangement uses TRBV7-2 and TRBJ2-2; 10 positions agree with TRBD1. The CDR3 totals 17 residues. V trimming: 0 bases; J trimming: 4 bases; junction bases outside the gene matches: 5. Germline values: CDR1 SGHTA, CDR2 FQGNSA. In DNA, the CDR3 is TGTGCCAGCAGCTTAGCGCGCAGGACAGGGGGCACCGGGGAGCTGTTTTTT. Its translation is CASSLARRTGGTGELFF.

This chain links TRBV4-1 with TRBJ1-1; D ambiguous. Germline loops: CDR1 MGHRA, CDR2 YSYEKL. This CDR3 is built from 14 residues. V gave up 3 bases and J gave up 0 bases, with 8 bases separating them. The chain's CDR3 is CASSQRQVNTEAFF. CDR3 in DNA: TGCGCCAGCAGCCAGCGGCAGGTGAACACTGAAGCTTTCTTT.

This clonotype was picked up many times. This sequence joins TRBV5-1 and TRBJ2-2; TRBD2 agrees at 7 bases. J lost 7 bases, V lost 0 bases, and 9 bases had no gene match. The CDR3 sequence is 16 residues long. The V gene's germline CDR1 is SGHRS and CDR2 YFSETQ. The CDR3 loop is CASSLEVGGPFGELFF. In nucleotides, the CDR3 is TGCGCCAGCAGCTTGGAAGTGGGAGGGCCTTTCGGGGAGCTGTTTTTT.

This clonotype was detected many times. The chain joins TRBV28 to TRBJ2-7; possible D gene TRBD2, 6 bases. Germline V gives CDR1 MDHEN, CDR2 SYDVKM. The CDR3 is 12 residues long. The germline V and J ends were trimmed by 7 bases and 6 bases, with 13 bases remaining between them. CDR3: CASTLGRGEQYF. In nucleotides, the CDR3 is TGTGCCAGCACCTTGGGGCGGGGCGAGCAGTACTTC.

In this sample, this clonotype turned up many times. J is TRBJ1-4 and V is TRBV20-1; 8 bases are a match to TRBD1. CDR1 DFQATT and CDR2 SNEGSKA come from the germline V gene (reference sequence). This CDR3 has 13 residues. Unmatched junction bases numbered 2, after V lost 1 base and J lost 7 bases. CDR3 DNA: TGCAGTGCTAGAGGACAGGGGAGTGAAAAACTGTTTTTT. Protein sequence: CSARGQGSEKLFF.

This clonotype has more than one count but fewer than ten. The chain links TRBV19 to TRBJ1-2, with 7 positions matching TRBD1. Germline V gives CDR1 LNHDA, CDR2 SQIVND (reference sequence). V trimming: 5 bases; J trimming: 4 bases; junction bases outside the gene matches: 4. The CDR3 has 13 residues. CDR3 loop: CASSSTGTYGYTF. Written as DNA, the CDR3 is TGTGCCAGTAGTTCGACAGGGACCTATGGCTACACCTTC.

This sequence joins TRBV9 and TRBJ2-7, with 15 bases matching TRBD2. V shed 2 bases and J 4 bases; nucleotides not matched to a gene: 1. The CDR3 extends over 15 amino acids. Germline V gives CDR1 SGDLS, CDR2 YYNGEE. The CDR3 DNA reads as TGTGCCAGCAGCGTGGGACTAGCGGGGGGATACGAGCAGTACTTC. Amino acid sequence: CASSVGLAGGYEQYF.

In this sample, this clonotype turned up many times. The CDR3 loop reads CASSRWGRGRGQFF. The DNA of the CDR3 is TGTGCCAGCAGCCGATGGGGTAGGGGGCGGGGGCAGTTCTTC. The chain couples TRBV28 to TRBJ2-1, with D maybe TRBD1 (7 bases). The V end was cut by 6 bases, the J end by 12 bases, with 21 bases between. CDR1 is MDHEN and CDR2 is SYDVKM in the germline V gene. The CDR3 is 14 amino acids. Full variable domain (outside the CDR3, taken from reference TRBV28 and TRBJ2-1): DVKVTQSSRYLVKRTGEKVFLECVQDMDHENMFWYRQDPGLGLRLIYFSYDVKMKEKGDIPEGYSVSREKKERFSLILESASTNQTSMYLCASSRWGRGRGQFFGPGTRLTVL.